These T cell receptor beta chains were read from a single sample in a study of shared clonotypes between healthy human individuals. The protocol was immunoSEQ multiplex PCR, while the TCRdb copy is restricted to in-frame clones and leaves out a portion. The sample has over a million clones, approximately 80% seen once. Input material: memory CD4+ T cells from PBMCs. These TCRs come from a man between 18 and 29 years old in good health. Some clones in this sample may be carry-over from other donors' samples. Each CDR3 is given with its conserved first and last residue. The D gene is left open where the match is weak. Rows give clone size only sometimes, using once, few, many, or a class for an expanded clone.

j_call | d_call | clone_size | v_call | cdr3_nt | cdr3_aa
TRBJ1-2 | - | - | TRBV7-8 | TGTGCCAGCAGCTTAGCTGGGGGGGTGGCGGGCTACACCTTC | CASSLAGGVAGYTF
TRBJ2-7 | TRBD1 | - | TRBV19 | TGTGCCAGTAGTTACCCGGGACAGTCCTACGAGCAGTACTTC | CASSYPGQSYEQYF
TRBJ1-2 | - | - | TRBV4-2 | TGTGCCAGCAGCCAAGTCTCAGGTATAGGGAACTATGGCTACACCTTC | CASSQVSGIGNYGYTF
TRBJ2-3 | - | - | TRBV2 | TGTGCCAGCAGGCCCGACTCCACATATACGCAGTATTTT | CASRPDSTYTQYF
TRBJ2-5 | - | - | TRBV7-9 | TGTGCCAGCAGCTTAGATGGGACTCTGGGGACCCAGTACTTC | CASSLDGTLGTQYF
TRBJ2-4 | TRBD1 | - | TRBV19 | TGTGCCAGTAGGCAAGGACAGGGGGCTAGCAAAAACATTCAGTACTTC | CASRQGQGASKNIQYF
TRBJ2-7 | - | - | TRBV2 | TGTGCCAGCAGGGGGGACCATGCCTCCGAGCAGTACTTC | CASRGDHASEQYF
TRBJ2-6 | - | - | TRBV19 | TGTGCCAGTAGCCTGAGGGTCGGGGCCAACGTCCTGACTTTC | CASSLRVGANVLTF
TRBJ2-3 | - | - | TRBV7-3 | TGTGCCAGCAGCCCCCGGGGAGTGGGCACAGATACGCAGTATTTT | CASSPRGVGTDTQYF
TRBJ1-2 | TRBD1 | - | TRBV28 | TGTGCCAGCAGTTTACCCTCACCCTCGACAGGGGGCTATGGCTACACCTTC | CASSLPSPSTGGYGYTF
TRBJ2-7 | TRBD2 | - | TRBV6-5 | TGTGCCAGCAGGAAGGGGCGGGAGGGCCGCAACGAGCAGTACTTC | CASRKGREGRNEQYF
TRBJ2-5 | - | - | TRBV5-1 | TGCGCCAGCAGCTTGGCCGCGCAAGAGACCCAGTACTTC | CASSLAAQETQYF
TRBJ1-1 | - | - | TRBV19 | TGTGCCAGTAGTATAGGAGGGCGTACGAACACTGAAGCTTTCTTT | CASSIGGRTNTEAFF
TRBJ2-3 | - | - | TRBV28 | TGTGCCAGCAGTTTAGCAAACACAGATACGCAGTATTTT | CASSLANTDTQYF
TRBJ2-1 | - | - | TRBV5-6 | TGTGCCAGCAGCTTGAGGGGGAGGAATGAGCAGTTCTTC | CASSLRGRNEQFF
TRBJ2-2 | - | - | TRBV28 | TGTGCCAGCAGCCCCCGCACCGGGGAGCTGTTTTTT | CASSPRTGELFF
TRBJ1-4 | - | - | TRBV25-1 | TGTGCCAGCAGTGAAGGGGGTGGCGTGCGCGTAGAAAAACTGTTTTTT | CASSEGGGVRVEKLFF
TRBJ2-3 | - | few | TRBV7-2 | TGTGCCAGCAGCCTGAGGCATAGCACAGATACGCAGTATTTT | CASSLRHSTDTQYF
TRBJ1-4 | - | once | TRBV5-1 | TGCGCCAGCAGCCCCAAAAGCTCAACTAATGAAAAACTGTTTTTT | CASSPKSSTNEKLFF
TRBJ2-2 | - | - | TRBV5-1 | TGCGCCAGCAGCTTGAATCCGGCAGGGGCGAACACCGGGGAGCTGTTTTTT | CASSLNPAGANTGELFF
TRBJ2-1 | - | - | TRBV9 | TGTGCCAGCAGCAACAGAGGAGAGTACAATGAGCAGTTCTTC | CASSNRGEYNEQFF
TRBJ1-2 | TRBD1 | - | TRBV6-6 | TGTGCCAGCAGTAATGGACAGGGTGGGGAAGGGTATGGCTACACCTTC | CASSNGQGGEGYGYTF
TRBJ1-2 | TRBD1 | - | TRBV4-3 | TGCGCCAGCAGCCCCACAGGGGGGGCGGGAGTGGGCTACACCTTC | CASSPTGGAGVGYTF
TRBJ2-7 | - | - | TRBV6-5 | TGTGCCAGCAGTCCCGTCCGAGGTACGGCCTACGAGCAGTACTTC | CASSPVRGTAYEQYF
TRBJ1-2 | TRBD1 | few | TRBV18 | TGTGCCAGCTCACCGATACAGGGGGCGAAAGGAGATGGCTACACCTTC | CASSPIQGAKGDGYTF
TRBJ2-7 | TRBD2 | - | TRBV7-2 | TGTGCCAGCAGCCAAGGACTAGGGGTAATGGAGCAGTACTTC | CASSQGLGVMEQYF
TRBJ2-1 | - | - | TRBV29-1 | TGCAGCGTTGAACTGAACGGGCGGGAGCAGTTCTTC | CSVELNGREQFF
TRBJ1-2 | TRBD1 | - | TRBV28 | TGTGCCAGCGGGTCTGGACCAGGGGGATATGGCTACACCTTC | CASGSGPGGYGYTF
TRBJ2-7 | - | - | TRBV10-3 | TGTGCCATCGGTGGGACACCCTACGAGCAGTACTTC | CAIGGTPYEQYF
TRBJ1-4 | TRBD1 | - | TRBV7-2 | TGTGCCAGCAGCTTAGGCCTGACAGGGGGAAAACTGTTTTTT | CASSLGLTGGKLFF
TRBJ2-7 | - | - | TRBV28 | TGTGCCAGCAGAAAACAGGGCTCGGTGACGGGGGAGCAGTACTTC | CASRKQGSVTGEQYF
TRBJ2-3 | - | once | TRBV5-5 | TGTGCCAGCAGCCCCCGTTTGGGTTCAGATACGCAGTATTTT | CASSPRLGSDTQYF
TRBJ1-4 | - | few | TRBV7-9 | TGTGCCAGCAGCAGGGAGAATGAAAAACTGTTTTTT | CASSRENEKLFF
TRBJ2-7 | - | - | TRBV7-2 | TGTGCCAGCAGCTTAGCGATTTCCCGACCCCCTCTCTTTAACGAGCAGTACTTC | CASSLAISRPPLFNEQYF
TRBJ1-1 | - | - | TRBV5-4 | TGTGCCAGCAGCTTGGCTCCCCTCGAGAGACCCGACGAAGCTTTCTTT | CASSLAPLERPDEAFF
TRBJ2-2 | - | - | TRBV21-1 | TGTGCCAGCAGCACCGGGGAGCTGTTTTTT | CASSTGELFF
TRBJ2-6 | TRBD2 | - | TRBV11-3 | TGTGCCAGCAGCCCCAGCGGGAGTATTGGGGCCAACGTCCTGACTTTC | CASSPSGSIGANVLTF
TRBJ1-2 | - | - | TRBV2 | TGTGCCAGCAACGAAAGACAGGCTACTAACTATGGCTACACCTTC | CASNERQATNYGYTF
TRBJ2-7 | - | - | TRBV27 | TGTGCCAGCAGTTTATCACCAGAGTACTACGAGCAGTACTTC | CASSLSPEYYEQYF